This T cell receptor (beta chain) originates from a study of blood T cell repertoires in COVID-19. This clone has only one observation. Only in-frame clones appear in the TCRdb table, and some are missing; sequencing was by immunoSEQ multiplex PCR. This sample has approximately 300,000 clones, with 80% to 90% found just once. V was trimmed by 5 bases and J by 0 bases, leaving 17 bases between them. The CDR3 is made up of 17 amino acids. Germline-derived CDR1 and CDR2 are SGHVS and FQNEAQ. The TCR sequence derives from a woman aged 30 to 39 who had recovered from COVID-19. The sample comprised PBMCs or T cells enriched from blood (not recorded which). The genes are TRBV7-8 and TRBJ2-4, with D perhaps matching TRBD1 (6 bases). CDR3 amino acids: CASSPRGGDRAKNIQYF. CDR3 nucleotides: TGTGCCAGCAGCCCACGAGGGGGAGACAGAGCCAAAAACATTCAGTACTTC. Variable domain in full (rest from reference TRBV7-8 and TRBJ2-4): GAGVSQSPRYKVAKRGQDVALRCDPISGHVSLFWYQQALGQGPEFLTYFQNEAQLDKSGLPSDRFFAERPEGSVSTLKIQRTQQEDSAVYLCASSPRGGDRAKNIQYFGAGTRLSVL.